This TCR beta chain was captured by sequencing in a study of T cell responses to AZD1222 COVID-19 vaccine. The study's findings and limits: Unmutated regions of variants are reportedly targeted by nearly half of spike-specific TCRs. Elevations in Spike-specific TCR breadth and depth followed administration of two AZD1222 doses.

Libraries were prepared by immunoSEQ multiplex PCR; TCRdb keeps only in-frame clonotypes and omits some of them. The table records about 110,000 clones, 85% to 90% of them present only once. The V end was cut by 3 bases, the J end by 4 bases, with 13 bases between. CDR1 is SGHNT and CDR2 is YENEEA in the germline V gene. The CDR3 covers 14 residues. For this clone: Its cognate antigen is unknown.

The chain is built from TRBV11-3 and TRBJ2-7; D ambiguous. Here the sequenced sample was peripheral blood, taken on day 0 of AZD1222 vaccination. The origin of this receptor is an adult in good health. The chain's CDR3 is CASSLGPYGYEQYF. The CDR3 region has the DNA TGTGCCAGCAGCTTGGGTCCCTACGGTTACGAGCAGTACTTC. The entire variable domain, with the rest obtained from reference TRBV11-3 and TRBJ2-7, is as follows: EAGVVQSPRYKIIEKKQPVAFWCNPISGHNTLYWYLQNLGQGPELLIRYENEEAVDDSQLPKDRFSAERLKGVDSTLKIQPAELGDSAVYLCASSLGPYGYEQYFGPGTRLTVT.